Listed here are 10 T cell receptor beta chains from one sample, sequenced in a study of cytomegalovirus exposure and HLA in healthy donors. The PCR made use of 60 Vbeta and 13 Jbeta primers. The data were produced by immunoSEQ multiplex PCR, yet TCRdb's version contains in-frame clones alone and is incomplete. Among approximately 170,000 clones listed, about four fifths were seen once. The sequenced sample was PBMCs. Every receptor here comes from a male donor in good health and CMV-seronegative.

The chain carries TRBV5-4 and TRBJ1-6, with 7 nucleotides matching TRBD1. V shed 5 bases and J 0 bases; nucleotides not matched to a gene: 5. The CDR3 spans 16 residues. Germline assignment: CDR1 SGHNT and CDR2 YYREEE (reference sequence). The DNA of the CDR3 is TGTGCCAGCAGGAAGACAGGGAGCTCCTATAATTCACCCCTCCACTTT. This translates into CASRKTGSSYNSPLHF. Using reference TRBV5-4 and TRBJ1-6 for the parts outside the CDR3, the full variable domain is ETGVTQSPTHLIKTRGQQVTLRCSSQSGHNTVSWYQQALGQGPQFIFQYYREEENGRGNFPPRFSGLQFPNYSSELNVNALELDDSALYLCASRKTGSSYNSPLHFGNGTRLTVT.

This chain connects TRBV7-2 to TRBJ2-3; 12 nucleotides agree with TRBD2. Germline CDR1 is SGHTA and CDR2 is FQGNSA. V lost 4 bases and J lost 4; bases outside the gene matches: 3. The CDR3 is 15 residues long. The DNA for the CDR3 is TGTGCCAGCAGCTCTAGCGGGGGGGCCGCAGATACGCAGTATTTT. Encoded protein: CASSSSGGAADTQYF.

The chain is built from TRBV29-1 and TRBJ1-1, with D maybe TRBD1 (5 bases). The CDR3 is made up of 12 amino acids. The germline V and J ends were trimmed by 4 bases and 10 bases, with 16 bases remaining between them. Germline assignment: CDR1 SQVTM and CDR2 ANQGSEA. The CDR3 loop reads CSVVGARVGAFF. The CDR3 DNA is TGCAGCGTTGTTGGGGCGCGAGTCGGAGCTTTCTTT.

The CDR3 is CASSYGQGVDEQFF. The CDR3 DNA sequence: TGCGCCAGCAGCTATGGACAGGGGGTCGATGAGCAGTTCTTC. The chain carries TRBV5-1 and TRBJ2-1, with 10 bases identical to TRBD1. The germline V gene has CDR1 SGHRS and CDR2 YFSETQ. Trimming cost V 3 bases and J 8 bases; bases outside gene matches: 5. The CDR3 has 14 residues.

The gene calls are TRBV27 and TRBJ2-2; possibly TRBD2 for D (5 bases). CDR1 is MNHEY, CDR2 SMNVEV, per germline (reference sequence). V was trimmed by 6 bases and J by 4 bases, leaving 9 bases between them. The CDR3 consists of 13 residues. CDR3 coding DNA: TGTGCCAGCAGATCCGGAGGCACCGGGGAGCTGTTTTTT. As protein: CASRSGGTGELFF.

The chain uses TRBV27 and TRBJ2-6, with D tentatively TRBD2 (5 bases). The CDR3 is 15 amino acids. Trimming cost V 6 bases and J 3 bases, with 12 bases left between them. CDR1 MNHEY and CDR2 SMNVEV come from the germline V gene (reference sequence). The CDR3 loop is CASRPGGRGANVLTF. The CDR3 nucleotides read TGTGCCAGCAGGCCCGGCGGGCGTGGGGCCAACGTCCTGACTTTC.

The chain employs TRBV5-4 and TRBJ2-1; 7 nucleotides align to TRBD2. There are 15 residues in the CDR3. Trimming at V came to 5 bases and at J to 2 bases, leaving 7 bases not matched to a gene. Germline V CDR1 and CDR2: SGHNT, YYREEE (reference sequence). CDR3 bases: TGTGCCAGCAGTAGCGTCGCGGGAGCCTACAATGAGCAGTTCTTC. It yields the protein CASSSVAGAYNEQFF.

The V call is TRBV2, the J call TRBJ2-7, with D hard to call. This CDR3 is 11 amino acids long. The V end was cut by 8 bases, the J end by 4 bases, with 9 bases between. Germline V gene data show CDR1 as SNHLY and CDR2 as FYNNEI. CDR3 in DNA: TGTGCCAGCGCGTCCACTTACGAGCAGTACTTC. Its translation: CASASTYEQYF.

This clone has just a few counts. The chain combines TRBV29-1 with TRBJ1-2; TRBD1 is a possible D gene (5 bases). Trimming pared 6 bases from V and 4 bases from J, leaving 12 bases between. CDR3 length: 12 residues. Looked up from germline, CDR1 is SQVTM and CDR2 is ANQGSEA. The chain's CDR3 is CSVVTGGYGYTF. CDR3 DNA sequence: TGCAGCGTCGTGACGGGGGGCTATGGCTACACCTTC.

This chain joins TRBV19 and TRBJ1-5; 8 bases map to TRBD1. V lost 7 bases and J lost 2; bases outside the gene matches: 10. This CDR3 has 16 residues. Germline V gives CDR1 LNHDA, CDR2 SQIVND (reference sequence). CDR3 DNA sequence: TGTGCCAGTATCCCAGGGGGCGGATTGGGCAATCAGCCCCAGCATTTT. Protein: CASIPGGGLGNQPQHF.